Reported below is one T cell receptor beta chain. This entry belongs to a study of T cell responses to AZD1222 COVID-19 vaccine. Looked up from germline, CDR1 is SGHTA and CDR2 is FQGTGA. V lost 3 bases to trimming and J lost 1 base, with 6 bases between them. The CDR3 runs to 13 residues. The repertoire was sequenced with immunoSEQ multiplex PCR; TCRdb's copy has only in-frame clones and lacks some. The sample carries some 130,000 clones, about four fifths recorded once. V and J are TRBV7-3 and TRBJ1-1; D gene uncertain. The receptor was derived from an adult in good health. The input for sequencing was peripheral blood, taken on day 0 of AZD1222 vaccination. The CDR3 sequence: CASSFQRNTEAFF. DNA of the CDR3: TGTGCCAGCAGCTTTCAACGGAACACTGAAGCTTTCTTT. The full variable domain, completed using reference TRBV7-3 and TRBJ1-1, is GAGVSQTPSNKVTEKGKYVELRCDPISGHTALYWYRQSLGQGPEFLIYFQGTGAADDSGLPNDRFFAVRPEGSVSTLKIQRTERGDSAVYLCASSFQRNTEAFFGQGTRLTVV.